The 5 T cell receptor beta chains in this list originate from one sample, sequenced in a study of identical twins. TCRdb passed the 5' RACE reads through MiXCR, listing each CDR3 protein once. The repertoire holds about 530,000 distinct CDR3 sequences, with over 12% as singletons. This same sample was also part of a study on yellow fever vaccine responses in identical twins.

Sample: CD4+ T cells sorted from blood. These receptors came from a woman aged 18 to 35 in good health.

This clonotype was recorded a few times. CDR3 sequence: CASSLGQRTSGEQFF. The CDR3 DNA is TGTGCCAGCAGCTTAGGCCAACGGACTAGCGGAGAGCAGTTCTTC. This chain links TRBV11-3 with TRBJ2-1; TRBD2 matches at 10 bases. The length of the CDR3 is 15 residues. With V trimmed by 1 base and J by 10 bases, 7 bases remained unmatched. The germline V gene has CDR1 SGHNT and CDR2 YENEEA. Supplemented by reference TRBV11-3 and TRBJ2-1, the full variable domain reads EAGVVQSPRYKIIEKKQPVAFWCNPISGHNTLYWYLQNLGQGPELLIRYENEEAVDDSQLPKDRFSAERLKGVDSTLKIQPAELGDSAVYLCASSLGQRTSGEQFFGPGTRLTVL.

This clonotype was detected many times. The rearrangement joins TRBV4-2 to TRBJ2-3; 10 positions match TRBD2. Looked up from germline, CDR1 is LGHNA and CDR2 is YNFKEQ. The CDR3 runs 16 residues. V was clipped by 1 base and J by 1 base; unmatched bases: 2. CDR3 nucleotide sequence: TGTGCCAGCAGCCAAGGGCTAGCGGGGGGCACAGATACGCAGTATTTT. Residues: CASSQGLAGGTDTQYF.

This rearrangement joins TRBV6-1 to TRBJ2-1; 7 bases fit TRBD2. V was pared by 7 bases and J by 7 bases, with 13 bases of the junction left unmatched. The CDR3 is 15 amino acids. Germline V gene sequence: CDR1 MNHNS, CDR2 SASEGT. The CDR3 DNA is TGTGCCAGCAAGGGGTGGGCGGGAGTCGAAAATGAGCAGTTCTTC. This encodes CASKGWAGVENEQFF.

This clonotype was counted between two and nine times. The gene calls are TRBV11-2 and TRBJ2-2, with TRBD2 identical over 9 bases. This CDR3 has 16 residues. Germline V gives CDR1 SGHAT, CDR2 FQNNGV. The trim removed 5 bases at V and 2 bases at J, leaving 6 bases unmatched. CDR3: CASSRLAVLNTGELFF. CDR3 nucleotides: TGTGCCAGCAGCCGACTAGCGGTTCTAAACACCGGGGAGCTGTTTTTT.

V is TRBV11-3 and J is TRBJ1-1, with D uncertain. V lost 0 bases and J 1 base, leaving 9 bases between the germline ends. Germline CDR1 and CDR2: SGHNT and YENEEA. This CDR3 contains 15 residues. CDR3 residues: CASSLDRTANTEAFF. The CDR3 DNA reads as TGTGCCAGCAGCTTAGACCGGACGGCGAACACTGAAGCTTTCTTT. Filled out from reference TRBV11-3 and TRBJ1-1, the complete variable domain reads EAGVVQSPRYKIIEKKQPVAFWCNPISGHNTLYWYLQNLGQGPELLIRYENEEAVDDSQLPKDRFSAERLKGVDSTLKIQPAELGDSAVYLCASSLDRTANTEAFFGQGTRLTVV.